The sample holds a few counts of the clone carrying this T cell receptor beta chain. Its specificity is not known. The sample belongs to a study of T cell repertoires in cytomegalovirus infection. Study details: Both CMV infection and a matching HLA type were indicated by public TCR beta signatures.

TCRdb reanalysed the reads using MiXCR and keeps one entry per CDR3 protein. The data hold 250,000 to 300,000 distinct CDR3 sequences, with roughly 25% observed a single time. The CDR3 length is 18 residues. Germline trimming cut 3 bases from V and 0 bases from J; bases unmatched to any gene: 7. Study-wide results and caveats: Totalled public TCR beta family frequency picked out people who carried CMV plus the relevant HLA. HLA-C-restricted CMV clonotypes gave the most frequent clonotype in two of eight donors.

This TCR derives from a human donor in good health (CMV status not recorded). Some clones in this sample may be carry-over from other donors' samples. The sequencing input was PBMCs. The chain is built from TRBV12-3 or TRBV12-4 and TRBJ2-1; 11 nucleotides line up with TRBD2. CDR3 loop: CASSLTSGNVPSYNEQFF. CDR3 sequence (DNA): TGTGCCAGCAGTTTGACTAGCGGGAATGTCCCCTCCTACAATGAGCAGTTCTTC.